The rows below give T cell receptor beta chains drawn from one sample of a study of beta chain features in type 1 diabetes. Repertoires were generated with immunoSEQ multiplex PCR, while TCRdb's copy carries only in-frame clones and drops some. Altogether fewer than 400,000 clones are present, 8% being singletons, with the ten largest covering around 0.44%. Sequences were obtained from central memory CD4+ T cells from blood. The receptors originated from a woman younger than 30 in good health. CDR3s leave out the opening cysteine and the closing phenylalanine or tryptophan. A D gene is named only where the DNA matches it firmly.

v_call: TRBV7-9; d_call: TRBD2; j_call: TRBJ2-7; cdr3_aa: ASSPGLAGGRQY
v_call: TRBV7-9; d_call: NA; j_call: TRBJ2-7; cdr3_aa: ASSLARGGTTYEQY
v_call: TRBV7-2; d_call: TRBD1; j_call: TRBJ1-2; cdr3_aa: ASSIPGQGSRYGYT
v_call: TRBV29-1; d_call: TRBD2; j_call: TRBJ2-7; cdr3_aa: SVEGEGDYEQY
v_call: TRBV7-3; d_call: TRBD1; j_call: TRBJ2-1; cdr3_aa: ASSRRQGLVGNEQF
v_call: TRBV4-3; d_call: TRBD1; j_call: TRBJ2-5; cdr3_aa: ASSPWVGQQETQY
v_call: TRBV5-4; d_call: TRBD2; j_call: TRBJ2-3; cdr3_aa: ASSSAGLVTDTQY
v_call: TRBV6-6; d_call: NA; j_call: TRBJ1-3; cdr3_aa: ASSKKTGTGNTIY
v_call: TRBV5-6; d_call: TRBD1; j_call: TRBJ2-1; cdr3_aa: ASSIGTGLGEQF
v_call: TRBV28; d_call: TRBD1; j_call: TRBJ1-2; cdr3_aa: ASSRVTGGRDGYT
v_call: TRBV7-9; d_call: TRBD2; j_call: TRBJ2-5; cdr3_aa: ASSLGLAGQETQY
v_call: TRBV5-1; d_call: NA; j_call: TRBJ2-5; cdr3_aa: ASSPGGVGETQY
v_call: TRBV4-3; d_call: NA; j_call: TRBJ2-5; cdr3_aa: ASSHIVSETQY
v_call: TRBV6-6; d_call: TRBD2; j_call: TRBJ2-1; cdr3_aa: ASSREGRGDNEQF
v_call: TRBV18; d_call: TRBD1; j_call: TRBJ2-6; cdr3_aa: ASSPPGQDLSGANVLT
v_call: TRBV10-3; d_call: NA; j_call: TRBJ2-1; cdr3_aa: AISDQGYNEQF
v_call: TRBV4-3; d_call: TRBD2; j_call: TRBJ2-3; cdr3_aa: ASSQAGGATDTQY
v_call: TRBV6-5; d_call: NA; j_call: TRBJ2-7; cdr3_aa: ASSSGWGTREQY
v_call: TRBV7-8; d_call: TRBD2; j_call: TRBJ2-1; cdr3_aa: ASSPSRTSGRNEQF
v_call: TRBV15; d_call: TRBD1; j_call: TRBJ1-1; cdr3_aa: ATSRAGGESEAF
v_call: TRBV7-3; d_call: NA; j_call: TRBJ1-2; cdr3_aa: ASSLGVSRSLRYT
v_call: TRBV29-1; d_call: NA; j_call: TRBJ1-2; cdr3_aa: SVTGPVEVYT
v_call: TRBV7-6; d_call: NA; j_call: TRBJ1-1; cdr3_aa: ASSVGLGPSEAF
v_call: TRBV14; d_call: NA; j_call: TRBJ2-4; cdr3_aa: ASSEGPLKNIQY
v_call: TRBV6-5; d_call: TRBD1; j_call: TRBJ2-1; cdr3_aa: ASRSDRGRPEQF
v_call: TRBV4-2; d_call: NA; j_call: TRBJ1-2; cdr3_aa: ASSKRQAGTHGYT
v_call: TRBV28; d_call: NA; j_call: TRBJ1-2; cdr3_aa: ATNLAPYGYT
v_call: TRBV5-1; d_call: NA; j_call: TRBJ2-1; cdr3_aa: ASILLAGGSWGNEQF
v_call: TRBV6-6; d_call: NA; j_call: TRBJ1-4; cdr3_aa: ASSYPQGSNEKLF
v_call: TRBV5-4; d_call: TRBD2; j_call: TRBJ2-5; cdr3_aa: ASSPPGGGGETQY
v_call: TRBV7-9; d_call: NA; j_call: TRBJ1-1; cdr3_aa: ASSSTSGGQEAF
v_call: TRBV7-2; d_call: NA; j_call: TRBJ2-7; cdr3_aa: ASSPYHGVPYEQY
v_call: TRBV7-9; d_call: NA; j_call: TRBJ2-7; cdr3_aa: ASSQSIGGPYEQY
v_call: TRBV28; d_call: TRBD1; j_call: TRBJ2-6; cdr3_aa: ASSVGGASGANVLT
v_call: TRBV11-3; d_call: NA; j_call: TRBJ2-3; cdr3_aa: ASSLDKGNTQY
v_call: TRBV15; d_call: NA; j_call: TRBJ1-5; cdr3_aa: ATSGSIVGGINQPQH
v_call: TRBV7-8; d_call: TRBD2; j_call: TRBJ2-5; cdr3_aa: ASSSRLAGVPYQETQY
v_call: TRBV14; d_call: NA; j_call: TRBJ1-1; cdr3_aa: ASSQDSVASPF
v_call: TRBV5-6; d_call: TRBD1; j_call: TRBJ2-7; cdr3_aa: ASTRDSSSYYEQY
v_call: TRBV7-9; d_call: TRBD2; j_call: TRBJ2-1; cdr3_aa: ASSLVGGNEQF
v_call: TRBV19; d_call: NA; j_call: TRBJ1-3; cdr3_aa: ASSMESGNTIY
v_call: TRBV28; d_call: NA; j_call: TRBJ1-2; cdr3_aa: ASSQFIYGYT
v_call: TRBV5-1; d_call: NA; j_call: TRBJ2-2; cdr3_aa: ASSLEGKSGELF
v_call: TRBV6-6; d_call: NA; j_call: TRBJ2-1; cdr3_aa: ASSYLINQGNEQF
v_call: TRBV28; d_call: TRBD2; j_call: TRBJ2-5; cdr3_aa: ASSGTSASQETQY
v_call: TRBV10-3; d_call: TRBD1; j_call: TRBJ2-7; cdr3_aa: AISVGQGTGEQY
v_call: TRBV4-3; d_call: NA; j_call: TRBJ2-4; cdr3_aa: ASSQEIRGVQY
v_call: TRBV15; d_call: NA; j_call: TRBJ2-4; cdr3_aa: ATSKSGAKNIQY
v_call: TRBV28; d_call: NA; j_call: TRBJ1-1; cdr3_aa: ASSLQNTEAF
v_call: TRBV9; d_call: NA; j_call: TRBJ2-3; cdr3_aa: ASSLSGTSTDTQY
v_call: TRBV6-5; d_call: NA; j_call: TRBJ2-5; cdr3_aa: ASSYYGQGGWLH
v_call: TRBV2; d_call: NA; j_call: TRBJ2-3; cdr3_aa: ASSETGRSTDTQY